Detailed here is one TCR beta chain. This entry comes from a study of identical twins. TCRdb recomputed calls from the 5' RACE reads with MiXCR, one row per CDR3 protein. Of 250,000 or so distinct CDR3 sequences in the sample, approximately 7.8% were seen once. Germline V lookup: CDR1 LNHNV, CDR2 YYDKDF (reference sequence). The CDR3 consists of 16 residues. The J segment lost 3 bases and the V segment lost 5 bases, leaving 8 bases of the junction unmatched. These data were likewise used in another study, on yellow fever vaccine responses in identical twins.

The sample taken for sequencing was CD8+ T cells sorted from blood. This sequence joins TRBV15 and TRBJ2-7, with 12 bases matching TRBD2. The sequence came from a woman aged 18-29 years in good health. CDR3 DNA sequence: TGTGCCACCAGCCAAACGACTAGCGGGAGAGACTACGAGCAGTACTTC. It codes for CATSQTTSGRDYEQYF.